This T cell receptor beta chain stems from a study of cytomegalovirus exposure and HLA in healthy donors. Looked up from germline, CDR1 is MNHEY and CDR2 is SVGAGI. The CDR3 totals 15 residues. Trimming took 5 bases from V and 0 from J, leaving 11 bases between them. This PCR relied on a set of 60 Vbeta primers and 13 Jbeta primers. Sequencing used immunoSEQ multiplex PCR; TCRdb keeps in-frame clones, though not all of them. Seen here are more than 110,000 clones, roughly four fifths observed once, and the top ten hold 4.5% to 5%. This receptor was taken from a woman aged 45-59 years in good health and CMV-seronegative. The V call is TRBV6-5, the J call TRBJ1-3; D is ambiguous. Sequenced input: PBMCs. This chain's CDR3 is CASSPDGSSGNTIYF. CDR3 bases: TGTGCCAGCAGTCCGGACGGGAGCTCTGGAAACACCATATATTTT.